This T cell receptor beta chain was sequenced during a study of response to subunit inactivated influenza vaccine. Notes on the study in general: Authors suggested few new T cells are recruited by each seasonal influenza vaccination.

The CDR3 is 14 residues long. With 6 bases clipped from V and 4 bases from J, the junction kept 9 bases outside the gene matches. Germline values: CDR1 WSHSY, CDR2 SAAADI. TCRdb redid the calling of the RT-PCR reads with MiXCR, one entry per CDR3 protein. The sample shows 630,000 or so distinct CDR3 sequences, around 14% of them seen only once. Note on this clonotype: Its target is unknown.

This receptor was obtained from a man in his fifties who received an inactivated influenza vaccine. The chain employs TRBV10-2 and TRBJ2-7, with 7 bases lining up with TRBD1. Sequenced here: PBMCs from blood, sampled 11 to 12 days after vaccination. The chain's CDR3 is CASSRGGAGYEQYF. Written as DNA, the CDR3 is TGCGCCAGCAGCCGAGGGGGCGCGGGTTACGAGCAGTACTTC.